These 8 T cell receptor beta chains were sequenced from one sample in a study of shared clonotypes between healthy human individuals. Clones were read by immunoSEQ multiplex PCR, and TCRdb kept only the in-frame ones, dropping some. The table includes roughly 530,000 clones, 95% to 97% detected once. What was sequenced was naive CD4+ T cells sorted from blood. Subset described: CD45RA+ positively selected. These TCRs come from a woman aged 25 to 39 in good health.

The chain joins TRBV5-1 to TRBJ2-1, with TRBD1 identical over 7 bases. V was clipped by 2 bases and J by 5 bases; unmatched bases: 7. The CDR3 loop spans 15 amino acids. CDR1 and CDR2 from the germline V gene are SGHRS and YFSETQ. Written as DNA, the CDR3 is TGCGCCAGCAGCTTCGACAGGGCAGGGGACAATGAGCAGTTCTTC. This codes for CASSFDRAGDNEQFF. Drawing the rest from reference TRBV5-1 and TRBJ2-1, the complete variable domain is KAGVTQTPRYLIKTRGQQVTLSCSPISGHRSVSWYQQTPGQGLQFLFEYFSETQRNKGNFPGRFSGRQFSNSRSEMNVSTLELGDSALYLCASSFDRAGDNEQFFGPGTRLTVL.

The gene calls are TRBV28 and TRBJ1-5; TRBD1 agrees at 8 bases. V was pared by 5 bases and J by 1 base, with 7 bases of the junction left unmatched. Germline CDR1 and CDR2: MDHEN and SYDVKM. The CDR3 totals 16 residues. The CDR3 DNA follows: TGTGCCAGCAGTACCCGGACAGGGCCAAGCAATCAGCCCCAGCATTTT. Translation gives CASSTRTGPSNQPQHF.

V and J are TRBV7-9 and TRBJ2-3; tentative D call: TRBD1 (6 bases). Germline loops: CDR1 SEHNR, CDR2 FQNEAQ (reference sequence). Trimming pared 6 bases from V and 5 bases from J, leaving 21 bases between. CDR3 length equals 16 residues. CDR3 region: CASRLTGTPSGDTQYF. The CDR3 nucleotides read TGTGCCAGCAGACTGACCGGGACACCGTCCGGAGATACGCAGTATTTT.

The DNA for the CDR3 is TGCGCCAGCAGCTCCACAGGGAGAGGAATAGTGTACACTGAAGCTTTCTTT. Its translation: CASSSTGRGIVYTEAFF. The rearrangement uses TRBV5-1 and TRBJ1-1; D may be TRBD1 (6 bases). The germline CDR1 and CDR2 sequences are SGHRS and YFSETQ. Trimming pared 3 bases from V and 3 bases from J, leaving 21 bases between. The CDR3 sequence is 17 residues long.

The J gene is TRBJ1-4, the V gene TRBV5-6, with 8 bases that match TRBD1. CDR3 length: 15 residues. With V trimmed by 4 bases and J by 7 bases, 9 bases remained unmatched. The germline CDR1 and CDR2 sequences are SGHDT and YYEEEE. This CDR3 is CASSTQQGVSEKLFF. CDR3 DNA sequence: TGTGCCAGCAGCACCCAACAGGGGGTTAGTGAAAAACTGTTTTTT.

The J gene is TRBJ1-1, the V gene TRBV5-4; D not certain. Germline CDR1 and CDR2: SGHNT and YYREEE (reference sequence). Trimming cost V 1 base and J 6 bases, with 13 bases left between them. The CDR3 is 14 amino acids. This CDR3 is CASSLRREGAEAFF. In DNA, the CDR3 is TGTGCCAGCAGCTTGAGGCGGGAAGGCGCTGAAGCTTTCTTT.

The chain employs TRBV9 and TRBJ2-3; 7 positions match TRBD2. CDR1 and CDR2 from the germline V gene are SGDLS and YYNGEE. CDR3 length equals 15 residues. The V and J ends lost 1 base and 1 base, in that order; junction bases with no gene match: 3. CDR3 loop: CASSVTSERTDTQYF. The CDR3 DNA sequence: TGTGCCAGCAGCGTAACTAGCGAGCGCACAGATACGCAGTATTTT.

The chain carries TRBV6-1 and TRBJ2-7, with D unresolved. The CDR3 spans 13 residues. Trimming stripped 2 bases from V and 2 bases from J, with 7 bases between. Germline CDR1 is MNHNS and CDR2 is SASEGT. This CDR3 reads CASSETIAYEQYF. The CDR3 bases are TGTGCCAGCAGTGAAACTATTGCCTACGAGCAGTACTTC.